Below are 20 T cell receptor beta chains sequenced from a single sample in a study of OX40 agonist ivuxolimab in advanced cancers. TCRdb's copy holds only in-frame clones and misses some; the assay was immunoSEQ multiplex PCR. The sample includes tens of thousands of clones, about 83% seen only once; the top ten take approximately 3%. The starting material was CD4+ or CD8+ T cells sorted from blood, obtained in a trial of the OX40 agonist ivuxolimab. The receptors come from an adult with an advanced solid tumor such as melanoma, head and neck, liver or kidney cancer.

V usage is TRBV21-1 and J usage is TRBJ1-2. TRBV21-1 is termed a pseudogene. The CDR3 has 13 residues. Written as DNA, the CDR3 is TGTGCCAGCAGCAAAGTCGGGGGGTATGGCTACACCTTC. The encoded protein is CASSKVGGYGYTF.

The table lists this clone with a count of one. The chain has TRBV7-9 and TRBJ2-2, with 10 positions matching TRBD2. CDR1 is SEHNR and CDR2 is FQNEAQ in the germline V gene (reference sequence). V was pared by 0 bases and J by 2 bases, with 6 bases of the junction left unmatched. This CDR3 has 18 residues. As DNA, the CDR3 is TGTGCCAGCAGCTTAGCGGCCGCTAGCGGGAGAAACACCGGGGAGCTGTTTTTT. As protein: CASSLAAASGRNTGELFF.

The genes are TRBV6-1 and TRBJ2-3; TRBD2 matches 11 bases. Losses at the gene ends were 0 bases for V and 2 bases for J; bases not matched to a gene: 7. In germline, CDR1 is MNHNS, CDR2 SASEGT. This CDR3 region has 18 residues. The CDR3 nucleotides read TGTGCCAGCAGTGAAGCGCCTTTAGCGGGAGGGCCCACAGATACGCAGTATTTT. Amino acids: CASSEAPLAGGPTDTQYF.

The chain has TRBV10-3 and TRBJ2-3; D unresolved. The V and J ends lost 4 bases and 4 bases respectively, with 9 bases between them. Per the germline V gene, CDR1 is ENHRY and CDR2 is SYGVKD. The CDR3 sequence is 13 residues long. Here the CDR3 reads CAISGAAPDTQYF. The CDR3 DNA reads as TGTGCCATCAGTGGGGCAGCCCCAGATACGCAGTATTTT.

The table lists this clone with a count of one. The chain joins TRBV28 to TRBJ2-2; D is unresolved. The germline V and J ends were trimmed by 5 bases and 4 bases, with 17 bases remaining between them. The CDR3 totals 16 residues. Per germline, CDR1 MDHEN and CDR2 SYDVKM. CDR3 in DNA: TGTGCCAGCAGTCCCCTGCGATGGGGTGGCACCGGGGAGCTGTTTTTT. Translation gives CASSPLRWGGTGELFF.

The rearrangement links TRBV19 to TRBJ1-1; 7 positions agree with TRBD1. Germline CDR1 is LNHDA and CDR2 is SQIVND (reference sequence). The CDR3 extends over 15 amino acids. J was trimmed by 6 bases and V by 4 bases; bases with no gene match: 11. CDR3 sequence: CASSTYRGVKAEAFF. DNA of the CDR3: TGTGCCAGTAGTACTTACAGGGGAGTTAAGGCTGAAGCTTTCTTT.

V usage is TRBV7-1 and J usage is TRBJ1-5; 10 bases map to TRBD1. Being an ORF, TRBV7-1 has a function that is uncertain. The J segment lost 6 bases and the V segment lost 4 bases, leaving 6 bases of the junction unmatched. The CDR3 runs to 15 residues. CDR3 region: CASSFSGTGAQPQHF. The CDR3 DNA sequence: TGTGCCAGCAGCTTTTCCGGGACAGGGGCTCAGCCCCAGCATTTT.

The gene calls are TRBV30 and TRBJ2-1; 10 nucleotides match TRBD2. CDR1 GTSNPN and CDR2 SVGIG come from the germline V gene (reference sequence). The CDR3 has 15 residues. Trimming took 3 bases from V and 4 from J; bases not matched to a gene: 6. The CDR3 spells CAWRRAGGPYNEQFF. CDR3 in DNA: TGTGCCTGGAGACGAGCGGGAGGGCCGTACAATGAGCAGTTCTTC.

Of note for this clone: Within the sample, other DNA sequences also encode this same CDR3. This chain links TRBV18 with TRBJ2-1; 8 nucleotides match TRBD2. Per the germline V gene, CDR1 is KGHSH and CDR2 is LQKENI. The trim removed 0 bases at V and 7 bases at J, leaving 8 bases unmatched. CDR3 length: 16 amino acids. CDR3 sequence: CASSPPGGRPGNEQFF. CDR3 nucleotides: TGTGCCAGCTCACCACCGGGCGGGAGGCCGGGTAATGAGCAGTTCTTC. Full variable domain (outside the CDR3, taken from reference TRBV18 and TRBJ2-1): NAGVMQNPRHLVRRRGQEARLRCSPMKGHSHVYWYRQLPEEGLKFMVYLQKENIIDESGMPKERFSAEFPKEGPSILRIQQVVRGDSAAYFCASSPPGGRPGNEQFFGPGTRLTVL.

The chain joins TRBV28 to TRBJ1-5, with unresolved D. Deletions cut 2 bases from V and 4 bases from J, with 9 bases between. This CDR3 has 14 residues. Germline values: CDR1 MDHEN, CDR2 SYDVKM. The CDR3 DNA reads TGTGCCAGCAGTTTAAGTACTGTAAATCAGCCCCAGCATTTT. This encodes CASSLSTVNQPQHF.

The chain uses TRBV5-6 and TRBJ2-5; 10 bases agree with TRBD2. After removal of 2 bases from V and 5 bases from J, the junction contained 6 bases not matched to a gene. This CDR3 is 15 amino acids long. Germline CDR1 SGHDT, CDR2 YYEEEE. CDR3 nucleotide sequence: TGTGCCAGCAGCTTCAGGGGTAGCGGGAGGGAGACCCAGTACTTC. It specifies CASSFRGSGRETQYF.

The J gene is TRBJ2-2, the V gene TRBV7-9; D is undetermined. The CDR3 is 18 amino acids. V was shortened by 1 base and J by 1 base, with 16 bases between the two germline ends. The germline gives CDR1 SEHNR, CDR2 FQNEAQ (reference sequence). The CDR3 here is CASSLGSAGPVNTGELFF. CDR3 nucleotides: TGTGCCAGCAGCTTAGGAAGCGCAGGCCCCGTGAACACCGGGGAGCTGTTTTTT.

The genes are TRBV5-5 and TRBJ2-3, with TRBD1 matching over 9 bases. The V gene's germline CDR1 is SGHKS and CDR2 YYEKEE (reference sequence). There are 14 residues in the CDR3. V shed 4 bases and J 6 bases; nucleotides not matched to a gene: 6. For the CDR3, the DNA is TGTGCCAGCAGCACGACAGGGGGGAGGGATACGCAGTATTTT. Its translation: CASSTTGGRDTQYF.

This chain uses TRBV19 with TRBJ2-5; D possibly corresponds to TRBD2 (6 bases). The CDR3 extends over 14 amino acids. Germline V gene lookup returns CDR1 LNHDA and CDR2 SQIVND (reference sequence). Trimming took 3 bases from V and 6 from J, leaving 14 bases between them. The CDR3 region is CASSMVGGRKTQYF. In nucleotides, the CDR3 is TGTGCCAGTAGTATGGTGGGGGGTCGGAAGACCCAGTACTTC. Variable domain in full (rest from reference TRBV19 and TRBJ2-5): DGGITQSPKYLFRKEGQNVTLSCEQNLNHDAMYWYRQDPGQGLRLIYYSQIVNDFQKGDIAEGYSVSREKKESFPLTVTSAQKNPTAFYLCASSMVGGRKTQYFGPGTRLLVL.

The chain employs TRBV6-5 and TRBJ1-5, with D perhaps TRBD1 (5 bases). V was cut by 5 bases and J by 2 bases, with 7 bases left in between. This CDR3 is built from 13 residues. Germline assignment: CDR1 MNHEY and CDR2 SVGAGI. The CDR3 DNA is TGTGCCAGCAGTCGGGACGGCAATCAGCCCCAGCATTTT. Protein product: CASSRDGNQPQHF.

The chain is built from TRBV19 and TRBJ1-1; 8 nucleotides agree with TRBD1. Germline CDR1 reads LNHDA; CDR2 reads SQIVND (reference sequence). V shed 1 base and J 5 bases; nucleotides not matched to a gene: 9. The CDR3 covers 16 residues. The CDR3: CASSIGGQGIRTEAFF. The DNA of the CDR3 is TGTGCCAGTAGTATAGGTGGACAGGGAATTCGTACTGAAGCTTTCTTT. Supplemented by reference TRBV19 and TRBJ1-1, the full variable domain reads DGGITQSPKYLFRKEGQNVTLSCEQNLNHDAMYWYRQDPGQGLRLIYYSQIVNDFQKGDIAEGYSVSREKKESFPLTVTSAQKNPTAFYLCASSIGGQGIRTEAFFGQGTRLTVV.

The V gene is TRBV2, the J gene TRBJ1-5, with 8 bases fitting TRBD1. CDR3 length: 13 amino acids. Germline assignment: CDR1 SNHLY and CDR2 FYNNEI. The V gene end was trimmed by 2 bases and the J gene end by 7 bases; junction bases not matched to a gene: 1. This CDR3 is CASSEQGAQPQHF. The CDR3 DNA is TGTGCCAGCAGTGAACAGGGGGCCCAGCCCCAGCATTTT.

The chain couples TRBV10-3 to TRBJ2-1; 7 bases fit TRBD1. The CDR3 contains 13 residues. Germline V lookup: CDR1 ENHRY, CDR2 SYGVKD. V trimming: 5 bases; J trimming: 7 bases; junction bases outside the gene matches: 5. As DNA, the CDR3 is TGTGCCATCAGTACGATACAGGGGAATGAGCAGTTCTTC. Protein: CAISTIQGNEQFF.

This chain's CDR3 is CASSLDSGRNTGELFF. CDR3 nucleotide sequence: TGTGCCAGCAGTTTAGATAGCGGGAGGAACACCGGGGAGCTGTTTTTT. The V call is TRBV6-6, the J call TRBJ2-2; 9 bases are a match to TRBD2. CDR3 length: 16 amino acids. Losses at the gene ends were 4 bases for V and 1 base for J; bases not matched to a gene: 4. The germline gives CDR1 MNHNY, CDR2 SVGAGI (reference sequence).

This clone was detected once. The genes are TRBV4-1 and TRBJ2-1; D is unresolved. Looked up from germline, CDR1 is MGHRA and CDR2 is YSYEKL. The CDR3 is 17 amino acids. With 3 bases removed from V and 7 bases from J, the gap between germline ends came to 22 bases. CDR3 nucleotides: TGCGCCAGCAGCCAGTCGGTTGGCACCTTAGGCTCTAATGAGCAGTTCTTC. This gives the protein CASSQSVGTLGSNEQFF.